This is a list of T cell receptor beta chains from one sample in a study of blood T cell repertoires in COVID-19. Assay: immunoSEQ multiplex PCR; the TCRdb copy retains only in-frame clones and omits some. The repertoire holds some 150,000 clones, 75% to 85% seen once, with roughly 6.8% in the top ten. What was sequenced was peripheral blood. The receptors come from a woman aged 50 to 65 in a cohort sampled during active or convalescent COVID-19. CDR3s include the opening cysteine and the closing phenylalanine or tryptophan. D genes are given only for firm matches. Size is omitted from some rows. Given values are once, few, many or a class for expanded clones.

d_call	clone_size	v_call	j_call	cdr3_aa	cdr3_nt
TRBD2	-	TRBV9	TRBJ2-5	CASSVGISGGQETQYF	TGTGCCAGCAGCGTAGGTATTAGCGGGGGGCAAGAGACCCAGTACTTC
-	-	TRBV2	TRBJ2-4	CASSSRGLGENIQYF	TGTGCCAGCAGTTCGAGGGGGTTGGGGGAAAACATTCAGTACTTC
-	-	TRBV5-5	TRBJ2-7	CASSLTNPGAYEQYF	TGTGCCAGCAGCCTAACCAACCCCGGGGCCTACGAGCAGTACTTC
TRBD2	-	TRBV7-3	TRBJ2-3	CASSSRTSGGSDTQYF	TGTGCCAGCAGCTCTCGGACTAGCGGGGGTTCAGATACGCAGTATTTT
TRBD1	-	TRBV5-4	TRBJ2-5	CASSSTGEETQYF	TGTGCCAGCAGCTCGACAGGGGAAGAGACCCAGTACTTC
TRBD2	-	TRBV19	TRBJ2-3	CASSQLAGGRDTQYF	TGTGCCAGTAGTCAGCTAGCGGGGGGGCGAGATACGCAGTATTTT
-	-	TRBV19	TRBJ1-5	CASTTDRNQPQHF	TGTGCCAGTACTACCGACAGGAATCAGCCCCAGCATTTT
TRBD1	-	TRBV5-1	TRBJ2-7	CASSRSGQTYEQYF	TGCGCCAGCAGCCGTTCGGGACAGACCTACGAGCAGTACTTC
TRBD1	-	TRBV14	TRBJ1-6	CASSQDHLRDRYLSYNSPLHF	TGTGCCAGCAGCCAAGACCATCTCCGGGACAGATACCTCTCCTATAATTCACCCCTCCACTTT
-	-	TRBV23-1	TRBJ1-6	CASSQSRATQAYSPLHF	TGCGCCAGCAGTCAATCGAGGGCGACTCAAGCCTATTCACCCCTCCACTTT
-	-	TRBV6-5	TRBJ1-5	CASSSGRTDSGQPQHF	TGTGCCAGCAGTTCTGGCAGGACAGACTCAGGGCAGCCCCAGCATTTT
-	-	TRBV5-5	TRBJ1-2	CASSLQKNYGYTF	TGTGCCAGCAGTTTACAGAAGAACTATGGCTACACCTTC
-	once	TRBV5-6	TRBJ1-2	CASSLFQVYTF	TGTGCCAGCAGCTTATTTCAGGTCTACACCTTC
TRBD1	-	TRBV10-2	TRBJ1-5	CASSEAGQGGNQPQHF	TGCGCCAGCAGTGAGGCAGGACAGGGGGGCAATCAGCCCCAGCATTTT
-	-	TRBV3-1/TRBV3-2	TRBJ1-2	CASSSRNRVDGYTF	TGTGCCAGCAGCTCACGGAACAGGGTTGATGGCTACACCTTC
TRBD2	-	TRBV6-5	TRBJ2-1	CASSYLAGENEQFF	TGTGCCAGCAGTTATCTAGCGGGGGAGAATGAGCAGTTCTTC
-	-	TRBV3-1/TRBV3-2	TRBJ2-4	CASSQGPRGSDIQYF	TGTGCCAGCAGCCAAGGGCCCAGGGGTTCGGACATTCAGTACTTC
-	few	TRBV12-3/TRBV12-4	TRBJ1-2	CASSQAGDYGYTF	TGTGCCAGCAGTCAGGCAGGGGACTATGGCTACACCTTC
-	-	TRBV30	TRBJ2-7	CAWSVSREIRYEQYF	TGTGCCTGGAGTGTATCCCGGGAGATCCGGTACGAGCAGTACTTC
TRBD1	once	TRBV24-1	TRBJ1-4	CATSGPGQGEKLFF	TGTGCCACCAGTGGACCGGGACAGGGAGAAAAACTGTTTTTT
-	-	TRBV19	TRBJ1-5	CASKTQAAGDQPQHF	TGTGCCAGTAAGACCCAGGCGGCCGGGGATCAGCCCCAGCATTTT
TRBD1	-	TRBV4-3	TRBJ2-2	CASSPTTGIPTGELFF	TGCGCCAGCAGCCCTACGACAGGGATCCCCACCGGGGAGCTGTTTTTT
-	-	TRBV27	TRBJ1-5	CASSFKQGDSNQPQHF	TGTGCCAGCAGTTTCAAACAGGGTGATAGCAATCAGCCCCAGCATTTT
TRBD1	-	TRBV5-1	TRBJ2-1	CASGKGTDYNEQFF	TGCGCCAGCGGTAAAGGGACAGATTACAATGAGCAGTTCTTC
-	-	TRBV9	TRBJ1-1	CASSVVGKQGLDPEAFF	TGTGCCAGCAGCGTAGTGGGGAAGCAGGGGCTCGATCCTGAAGCTTTCTTT
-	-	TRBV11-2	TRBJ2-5	CASSLGSSGVLGETQYF	TGTGCCAGCAGCTTGGGTTCCTCAGGGGTTCTCGGGGAGACCCAGTACTTC
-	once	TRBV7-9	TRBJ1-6	CASSLHTTNSPLHF	TGTGCCAGCAGCTTACATACCACAAATTCACCCCTCCACTTT
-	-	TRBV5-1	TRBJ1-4	CASGRGESNEKLFF	TGCGCCAGTGGCCGCGGGGAGTCTAATGAAAAACTGTTTTTT
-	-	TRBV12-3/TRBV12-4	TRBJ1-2	CASSLPRTLGYTF	TGTGCCAGCAGTTTACCCAGGACTCTTGGCTACACCTTC
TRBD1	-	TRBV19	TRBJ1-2	CASSMTTGEGYTF	TGTGCCAGTAGTATGACGACAGGGGAGGGCTACACCTTC
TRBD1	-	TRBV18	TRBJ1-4	CASSEGQVGEKLFF	TGTGCCAGCTCGGAGGGACAGGTGGGGGAAAAACTGTTTTTT
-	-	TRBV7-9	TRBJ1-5	CASSSSTGNQPQHF	TGTGCCAGCAGCTCTTCAACAGGCAATCAGCCCCAGCATTTT
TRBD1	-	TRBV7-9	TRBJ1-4	CASSPGQGVTNEKLFF	TGTGCCAGCAGCCCGGGACAGGGGGTTACTAATGAAAAACTGTTTTTT
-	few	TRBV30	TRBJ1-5	CAWSAPPRGGWRYSNQPQHF	TGTGCCTGGAGTGCCCCCCCAAGGGGGGGATGGAGGTATAGCAATCAGCCCCAGCATTTT
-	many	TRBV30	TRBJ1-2	CAWSRDGYTF	TGTGCCTGGAGTCGGGATGGCTACACCTTC
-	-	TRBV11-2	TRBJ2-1	CASRAGPRSYNEQFF	TGTGCCAGCAGGGCTGGGCCCCGCTCCTACAATGAGCAGTTCTTC
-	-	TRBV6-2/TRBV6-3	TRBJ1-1	CASSYLAGEGAFF	TGTGCCAGCAGTTACTTGGCAGGGGAGGGAGCTTTCTTT
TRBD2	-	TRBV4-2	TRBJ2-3	CASSQASGDTDTQYF	TGTGCCAGCAGCCAAGCAAGCGGGGACACAGATACGCAGTATTTT
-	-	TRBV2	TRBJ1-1	CAGNPGNLNTEAFF	TGTGCCGGAAACCCGGGAAATTTGAACACTGAAGCTTTCTTT
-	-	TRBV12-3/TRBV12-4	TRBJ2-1	CASSLEQGREQFF	TGTGCCAGCAGTTTAGAGCAGGGGCGTGAGCAGTTCTTC
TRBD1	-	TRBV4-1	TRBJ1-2	CASSQDTGGTTGGKGNYGYTF	TGCGCCAGCAGCCAAGATACAGGAGGGACGACAGGGGGCAAGGGGAACTATGGCTACACCTTC
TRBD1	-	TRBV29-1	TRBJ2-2	CSVGTVNTGELFF	TGCAGCGTGGGGACAGTAAACACCGGGGAGCTGTTTTTT
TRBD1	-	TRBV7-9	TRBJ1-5	CASSSGTGNQPQHF	TGTGCCAGCAGCTCCGGGACAGGCAATCAGCCCCAGCATTTT